These 22 T cell receptor beta chains share one sample of origin, sequenced in a study of T-cell reconstitution after alpha-beta-depleted transplantation in children. The authors prepared the TCRbeta library with unique molecular identifiers. TCRdb re-called the PCR reads with MiXCR, one entry per CDR3 protein. The sample has 610,000 or so distinct CDR3 sequences; roughly 27% are singletons. Sequences were derived from PBMCs, sampled before TCRalphabeta/CD19-depleted stem cell transplant. The receptors originated from a boy under three years old with Wiskott-Aldrich syndrome, due to receive a stem cell transplant.

This clonotype was recorded a few times. This chain connects TRBV29-1 to TRBJ2-3; 10 nucleotides match TRBD1. The V segment lost 5 bases and the J segment 2 bases; nucleotides outside the gene matches: 7. Germline V gene sequence: CDR1 SQVTM, CDR2 ANQGSEA. The length of the CDR3 is 15 residues. CDR3 protein: CSVQDRGTHTDTQYF. In nucleotides, the CDR3 is TGCAGCGTTCAGGACAGGGGGACCCACACAGATACGCAGTATTTT.

A few counts support this clonotype. The chain couples TRBV5-1 to TRBJ2-2; TRBD1 matches 9 bases. Germline loops: CDR1 SGHRS, CDR2 YFSETQ. There are 15 residues in the CDR3. V trimming: 2 bases; J trimming: 4 bases; junction bases outside the gene matches: 3. CDR3 loop: CASSFGQGPTGELFF. The CDR3 nucleotides read TGCGCCAGCAGCTTTGGACAGGGGCCCACCGGGGAGCTGTTTTTT.

This chain connects TRBV10-2 to TRBJ2-1; D uncertain. Germline values: CDR1 WSHSY, CDR2 SAAADI. The CDR3 consists of 14 residues. V lost 7 bases to trimming and J lost 1 base, with 11 bases between them. The CDR3 sequence: CASTLELSYNEQFF. CDR3 nucleotide sequence: TGCGCCAGCACCCTAGAGCTATCCTACAATGAGCAGTTCTTC.

This chain uses TRBV27 with TRBJ2-1; D is ambiguous. CDR3 size: 15 residues. Germline loops: CDR1 MNHEY, CDR2 SMNVEV (reference sequence). Trimming pared 4 bases from V and 0 bases from J, leaving 10 bases between. The CDR3 DNA is TGTGCCAGCAGTTCGTCCCCTGTCTCCTACAATGAGCAGTTCTTC. The encoded protein is CASSSSPVSYNEQFF.

In regard to this clonotype: The junction and the germline gene differ at one end; a read error may be behind it. Here the CDR3 DNA reads TGCGCCAGCAGCCCAGGGACAGGGGAGGATTCACCCCTCCACTTC. Its protein product is CASSPGTGEDSPLHF. The chain carries TRBV5-1 and TRBJ1-6; 10 nucleotides line up with TRBD1. The CDR3 loop spans 15 amino acids. CDR1 and CDR2 (germline): SGHRS, YFSETQ.

This clonotype turned up a few times. The CDR3 nucleotides are TGTGCCAGCAGTTTATTAGCCTCTGGGGCCAACGTCCTGACTTTC. This encodes CASSLLASGANVLTF. The chain is built from TRBV27 and TRBJ2-6; no definite D call. Germline V gives CDR1 MNHEY, CDR2 SMNVEV (reference sequence). The CDR3 is 15 amino acids. V was trimmed by 1 base and J by 0 bases, leaving 4 bases between them.

This sequence joins TRBV20-1 and TRBJ2-1; 7 bases map to TRBD2. The CDR3 is 15 amino acids. The V segment lost 3 bases and the J segment 4 bases; nucleotides outside the gene matches: 9. CDR1 is DFQATT, CDR2 SNEGSKA, per germline (reference sequence). The CDR3 here is CSARRSSGTYNEQFF. The CDR3, as DNA: TGCAGTGCTAGGAGGTCTAGCGGAACTTACAATGAGCAGTTCTTC.

The gene calls are TRBV7-6 and TRBJ2-1; the D gene is possibly TRBD1 (6 bases). Deletions cut 5 bases from V and 6 bases from J, with 20 bases between. The CDR3 is made up of 16 amino acids. In germline, CDR1 is SGHVS, CDR2 FNYEAQ. Here the CDR3 DNA reads TGTGCCAGCAGCCTTCTGCCTAGAGGGGGTCTCAATGAGCAGTTCTTC. Its translation is CASSLLPRGGLNEQFF.

The chain employs TRBV11-2 and TRBJ2-3, with D possibly matching TRBD2 (6 bases). There are 15 residues in the CDR3. V lost 0 bases and J 2 bases, leaving 9 bases between the germline ends. Germline CDR1 is SGHAT and CDR2 is FQNNGV. CDR3 region: CASSLDGGITDTQYF. In DNA form, the CDR3 reads TGTGCCAGCAGCTTAGATGGCGGGATCACAGATACGCAGTATTTT.

The genes are TRBV5-1 and TRBJ2-2, with TRBD2 matching over 11 bases. Germline-derived CDR1 and CDR2 are SGHRS and YFSETQ. The trim removed 1 base at V and 6 bases at J, leaving 2 bases unmatched. The CDR3 loop spans 15 amino acids. Here the CDR3 DNA reads TGCGCCAGCAGCTTGACTAGCGGGAGTCCCGGGGAGCTGTTTTTT. Translating it yields CASSLTSGSPGELFF. The variable domain in full, with the rest retrieved from reference TRBV5-1 and TRBJ2-2, is KAGVTQTPRYLIKTRGQQVTLSCSPISGHRSVSWYQQTPGQGLQFLFEYFSETQRNKGNFPGRFSGRQFSNSRSEMNVSTLELGDSALYLCASSLTSGSPGELFFGEGSRLTVL.

This clonotype has a handful of counts. V is TRBV5-1 and J is TRBJ2-5; 8 nucleotides agree with TRBD2. V shed 3 bases, J shed 8 bases, and the junction held 6 bases outside the gene matches. The germline V gene encodes CDR1 SGHRS and CDR2 YFSETQ. The CDR3 is 13 residues long. The CDR3 sequence: CASSSGGTFTQYF. The CDR3, as DNA: TGCGCCAGCAGCTCGGGGGGGACTTTTACCCAGTACTTC.

The gene calls are TRBV27 and TRBJ2-3; D may correspond to TRBD1 or TRBD2 (6 bases each). Germline assignment: CDR1 MNHEY and CDR2 SMNVEV (reference sequence). CDR3 length: 15 residues. V lost 3 bases and J lost 1, with 11 bases in between. CDR3 DNA sequence: TGTGCCAGCAGTTTCTCGGGGGCTGGCACAGATACGCAGTATTTT. It codes for CASSFSGAGTDTQYF.

V and J are TRBV10-3 and TRBJ2-7; D perhaps matches TRBD2 (6 bases). The CDR3 runs 14 residues. From germline, CDR1 is ENHRY and CDR2 SYGVKD. The germline V and J ends were trimmed by 3 bases and 1 base, with 10 bases remaining between them. The CDR3 DNA is TGTGCCATCAGTGACGGAGGGAATTCCTACGAGCAGTACTTC. It translates to CAISDGGNSYEQYF.

This clonotype was detected only a few times. The V and J genes are TRBV12-3 or TRBV12-4 and TRBJ2-5; D is perhaps TRBD2 (6 bases). The CDR3 loop spans 15 amino acids. Trimming removed 5 bases from V and 5 bases from J, with 18 bases in between. The CDR3 is CASSVRLVSEETQYF. CDR3 in DNA: TGTGCCAGCAGTGTCCGACTAGTGTCTGAGGAGACCCAGTACTTC.

The chain employs TRBV7-9 and TRBJ1-2, with D possibly being TRBD1 (5 bases). V was shortened by 1 base and J by 8 bases, with 14 bases between the two germline ends. This CDR3 is 14 amino acids long. CDR1 is SEHNR, CDR2 FQNEAQ, per germline (reference sequence). CDR3 sequence (DNA): TGTGCCAGCAGCTTAGTCGGTCCAGGGATCGGCTACACCTTC. It is translated as CASSLVGPGIGYTF.

The chain has TRBV20-1 and TRBJ2-5; no firm D call. Germline V gene data show CDR1 as DFQATT and CDR2 as SNEGSKA (reference sequence). V was shortened by 0 bases and J by 5 bases, with 13 bases between the two germline ends. The CDR3 runs to 14 residues. CDR3 in amino acids: CSARDWTVEETQYF. CDR3 nucleotide sequence: TGCAGTGCTAGAGATTGGACGGTGGAGGAGACCCAGTACTTC.

This chain connects TRBV29-1 to TRBJ2-7; 12 bases line up with TRBD2. The junction had 18 bases not matched to a gene; V was cut back by 5 bases and J by 7 bases. The CDR3 runs to 17 residues. The germline V gene encodes CDR1 SQVTM and CDR2 ANQGSEA. In DNA form, the CDR3 reads TGCAGCGTTCTCGGGGATGTGACTAGCGGGAGAGGGGGGGAGCAGTACTTC. Its protein is CSVLGDVTSGRGGEQYF.

The table lists this clonotype with many counts. The CDR3 DNA is TGCGCCAGCAGCTTTACAGGGACAGGCCAAGAGACCCAGTACTTC. Protein product: CASSFTGTGQETQYF. The V and J genes are TRBV5-1 and TRBJ2-5, with TRBD1 identical over 8 bases. Trimming at V came to 2 bases and at J to 1 base, leaving 4 bases not matched to a gene. CDR1 is SGHRS and CDR2 is YFSETQ in the germline V gene. CDR3 size: 15 residues.

This sequence joins TRBV6-1 and TRBJ2-1, with a weak D call TRBD2 (5 bases). This CDR3 is built from 16 residues. Germline assignment: CDR1 MNHNS and CDR2 SASEGT. Trimming pared 6 bases from V and 1 base from J, leaving 16 bases between. In DNA, the CDR3 is TGTGCCAGCAGCCCGGCAGGACTCTTTTCCTACAATGAGCAGTTCTTC. The encoded protein is CASSPAGLFSYNEQFF.

This clonotype has a handful of counts. The chain employs TRBV12-3 or TRBV12-4 and TRBJ2-1; 9 bases fit TRBD2. Unmatched junction bases numbered 7, after V lost 3 bases and J lost 7 bases. The CDR3 runs 15 residues. CDR3 DNA: TGTGCCAGCAGTTTCGCGGGAGGGCGAGGAAATGAGCAGTTCTTC. Amino acids: CASSFAGGRGNEQFF.

The chain joins TRBV29-1 to TRBJ2-5; D might be TRBD1 (6 bases). The CDR3 spans 12 residues. V was clipped by 7 bases and J by 1 base, with 10 bases between them. Germline V gene sequence: CDR1 SQVTM, CDR2 ANQGSEA. The CDR3 coding sequence is TGCAGCGGAGGACAGTTCCAAGAGACCCAGTACTTC. Translated, it gives CSGGQFQETQYF.

CDR3 coding DNA: TGCAGCGTTGAAGTCTCCCATCGGACAGGCGCTGAAAAACTGTTTTTT. This gives the protein CSVEVSHRTGAEKLFF. The J gene is TRBJ1-4, the V gene TRBV29-1, with 7 bases lining up with TRBD1. This CDR3 spans 16 amino acids. Unmatched junction bases numbered 12, after V lost 1 base and J lost 7 bases. The V gene's germline CDR1 is SQVTM and CDR2 ANQGSEA.